Listed below are T cell receptor beta chains from one sample, sequenced in a study of blood T cell repertoires in COVID-19. Libraries were prepared by immunoSEQ multiplex PCR; TCRdb keeps only in-frame clonotypes and omits some of them. The sample shows approximately 90,000 clones, about nine tenths of them seen only once. Material: peripheral blood. The receptors were sampled from a man aged 55 to 70 with acute or convalescent COVID-19. Both conserved end residues are part of each CDR3. The D gene is left open where the match is weak. Part of the rows lack a size; the others show once, few, many or a class for expanded clones.

d_call,v_call,clone_size,j_call,cdr3_nt,cdr3_aa
TRBD1,TRBV7-2,-,TRBJ2-5,TGTGCCAGCAGCTTAACAACCGGGACAGGGGGAGAGACCCAGTACTTC,CASSLTTGTGGETQYF
-,TRBV11-1,few,TRBJ1-1,TGTGCCAGCAGCTTAGAGCCAGGGCAAACTGAAGCTTTCTTT,CASSLEPGQTEAFF
-,TRBV19,-,TRBJ1-2,TGTGCCAGTAGTGATCCAGGGCGGAACTATGGCTACACCTTC,CASSDPGRNYGYTF
TRBD1,TRBV18,-,TRBJ1-4,TGTGCCAGCTCAACCGGGACAGGTTTTGAAAAACTGTTTTTT,CASSTGTGFEKLFF
-,TRBV7-9,-,TRBJ1-2,TGTGCCAGCAGCCCGGGAGGACAGAGAGGTAGCTATGGCTACACCTTC,CASSPGGQRGSYGYTF
TRBD1,TRBV6-5,-,TRBJ1-3,TGTGCCAGCAGTTCCAGGGGGCCCGATCGTGGAAACACCATATATTTT,CASSSRGPDRGNTIYF
TRBD1,TRBV6-5,-,TRBJ1-2,TGTGCCAGCAGTTCCCGGGACAGACTTCTTTATGGCTACACCTTC,CASSSRDRLLYGYTF
TRBD1,TRBV29-1,-,TRBJ1-1,TGCAGCGTTGAAGGACGACAGGGGTCCACTGAAGCTTTCTTT,CSVEGRQGSTEAFF
-,TRBV15,once,TRBJ2-2,TGTGCCACCAGCAGAGATCAATTTCGGGCTAGCCCTCGACCATACACCGGGGAGCTGTTTTTT,CATSRDQFRASPRPYTGELFF
-,TRBV25-1,-,TRBJ1-1,TGTGCCAGCAGTCCCGGGGGGGTTAGGAACACTGAAGCTTTCTTT,CASSPGGVRNTEAFF
-,TRBV5-4,-,TRBJ1-2,TGTGCCAGCAGCTTGTCCTTAACTAACTATGGCTACACCTTC,CASSLSLTNYGYTF
-,TRBV5-1,-,TRBJ1-2,TGCGCCAGCAGCTTGGCAGGGGATCAGGGCTACACCTTC,CASSLAGDQGYTF
-,TRBV6-4,-,TRBJ2-1,TGTGCCAGCAGCTCCCTCGAGGGTTCTGAGCAGTTCTTC,CASSSLEGSEQFF
-,TRBV27,-,TRBJ1-4,TGTGCCAGCAGTTCCCCCCCGGGGGGTGAGGCAACTAATGAAAAACTGTTTTTT,CASSSPPGGEATNEKLFF
-,TRBV7-9,-,TRBJ1-1,TGTGCCAGCAGCTTAAAACCGTTGGACAGTGAAGCTTTCTTT,CASSLKPLDSEAFF
-,TRBV5-5,-,TRBJ1-2,TGTGCCAGCAGCTTGACAGGGCTTAACTATGGCTACACCTTC,CASSLTGLNYGYTF
-,TRBV2,-,TRBJ1-3,TGTGCCAGACAGGTCGCGAACACCATATATTTT,CARQVANTIYF
-,TRBV5-1,-,TRBJ1-1,TGCGCCAGCAGCTTGGTAACAGTTACTGGAAACACTGAAGCTTTCTTT,CASSLVTVTGNTEAFF
-,TRBV10-1,-,TRBJ1-1,TGCGCCAGCAGTGAGACAACAGCCGGCACTGAAGCTTTCTTT,CASSETTAGTEAFF